The text below deals with one T cell receptor beta chain. The target antigen is unknown. With survey level as its setting, the immunoSEQ assay was v3.0. TCRdb keeps only in-frame clones here, not all; method: immunoSEQ multiplex PCR. Counted here are roughly 12,000 clones, approximately 82% occurring once; the ten biggest clones make up about an eighth. Trimming removed 3 bases from V and 0 bases from J, with 7 bases in between. Germline V gene lookup returns CDR1 SGDLS and CDR2 YYNGEE. CDR3 size: 14 residues. This specimen comes from a study of long-term antiretroviral therapy in people with HIV. Study results and caveats: After ART, diversity increased yet remained lower than transplant donor controls.

This specimen was unsorted PBMCs, taken 1.2 years after starting antiretroviral therapy. The chain is built from TRBV9 and TRBJ1-3; D possibly corresponds to TRBD1 (5 bases). The sequence came from a man aged 40-50 years with HIV. Here the CDR3 DNA reads TGTGCCAGCAGCGCCCAGGGCTCTGGAAACACCATATATTTT. This sequence encodes CASSAQGSGNTIYF. Full variable domain (rest looked up from reference TRBV9 and TRBJ1-3): DSGVTQTPKHLITATGQRVTLRCSPRSGDLSVYWYQQSLDQGLQFLIQYYNGEERAKGNILERFSAQQFPDLHSELNLSSLELGDSALYFCASSAQGSGNTIYFGEGSWLTVV.